Below, one T cell receptor beta chain is given with its context. Its specificity is not known. TCRdb used MiXCR to reprocess the 5' RACE reads, holding one entry per CDR3 protein. Of about 390,000 distinct CDR3 sequences in the sample, approximately 15% were seen once. This entry is derived from a study of T-cell memory formation after mild COVID-19. The CDR3 is 16 amino acids. Germline trimming cut 5 bases from V and 7 bases from J; bases unmatched to any gene: 12. CDR1 and CDR2 from the germline V gene are SGHAT and FQNNGV. General study points: Clones that contracted clustered mainly in CM and EM if CD4+ and in EMRA if CD8+. Whereas later expanders leaned CD4+, clones contracting day 15 to 85 showed a balanced CD4/CD8 makeup.

Sequencing was done on a sample of PBMCs or a T cell subset sorted from them (not recorded which). The V gene is TRBV11-2, the J gene TRBJ1-4; 8 bases align to TRBD1. This TCR was recovered from a man aged 18 to 35 who had mild COVID-19 (a few samples of this study predate the infection). Cell type and time point are not known. CDR3 region: CASSDTGTGVGEKLFF. The CDR3 DNA sequence: TGTGCCAGCAGCGACACCGGGACAGGTGTGGGTGAAAAACTGTTTTTT.